This TCR beta chain was recorded in a study of CD8+ T cells in alopecia areata. Study-level findings and limits: Scalp samples also yield sequences of resident alphabeta T cells from normal skin.

The sequencing template was cDNA reverse transcribed from extracted RNA. Assay used: immunoSEQ multiplex PCR; TCRdb lists only in-frame clones, some missing. The table shows 170,000 or so clones, with around three fifths occurring only once. Remarks on this clone: Its antigen is not identified.

With 1 base removed from V and 6 bases from J, the gap between germline ends came to 15 bases. The germline V gene has CDR1 GTSNPN and CDR2 SVGIG (reference sequence). The CDR3 is made up of 15 amino acids. The rearrangement links TRBV30 to TRBJ2-2, with D tentatively TRBD1 (6 bases). Sequencing used CD4+ T cells sorted from blood, obtained at week 0. This clonotype was obtained from a human donor with alopecia areata. In DNA, the CDR3 is TGTGCCTGGAGTGGGACAACAGGGTTGGCCGGGGAGCTGTTTTTT. Protein sequence: CAWSGTTGLAGELFF.